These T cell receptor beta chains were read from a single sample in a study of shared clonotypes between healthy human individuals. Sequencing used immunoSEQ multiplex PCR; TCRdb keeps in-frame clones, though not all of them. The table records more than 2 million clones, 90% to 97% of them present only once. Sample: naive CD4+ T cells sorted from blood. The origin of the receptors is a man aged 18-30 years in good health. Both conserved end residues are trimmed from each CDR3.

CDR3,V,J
ASSLAGRLKQF,TRBV7-2,TRBJ2-1
ASSPRGSGANVLT,TRBV5-1,TRBJ2-6
ASSDRGNQPQH,TRBV7-2,TRBJ1-5
ASSLRGQSRQETQY,TRBV28,TRBJ2-5
ASSLMGNTEAF,TRBV7-2,TRBJ1-1
ASSYRDRGPSEKLF,TRBV6-6,TRBJ1-4
ASSLGTGGSGNTIY,TRBV5-6,TRBJ1-3
ASSPTTGGNSPLH,TRBV27,TRBJ1-6
ASSRQGHYEQF,TRBV4-3,TRBJ2-1
ASGLKGQTGPSPLH,TRBV12-5,TRBJ1-6
ASSVGLARYEQY,TRBV9,TRBJ2-7
ASSRLAGSYNEQF,TRBV4-1,TRBJ2-1
SVEYGRGEQF,TRBV29-1,TRBJ2-1
ATSRGTAGANVLT,TRBV15,TRBJ2-6
ASNSEVGYGYT,TRBV2,TRBJ1-2
ASSSGGFLNGYT,TRBV27,TRBJ1-2
ASSLAVVTYEQY,TRBV5-6,TRBJ2-7
ASSLSSQLGGYT,TRBV11-2,TRBJ1-2
ASSVGTGAYNEQF,TRBV6-4,TRBJ2-1
ASSSPPTYEQY,TRBV11-3,TRBJ2-7
ASSLVRIGLADYNEQF,TRBV7-8,TRBJ2-1
ASSWTVGNEQF,TRBV5-1,TRBJ2-1
ASSNRDRYGTDTQY,TRBV5-4,TRBJ2-3
ASSLELANYNEQF,TRBV7-6,TRBJ2-1
ASSLVGPRPNEQF,TRBV11-2,TRBJ2-1
ASSQSAHTKNTEAF,TRBV23-1,TRBJ1-1
AWSPQRLADEQY,TRBV30,TRBJ2-7
ASSLDSGNTGELF,TRBV5-4,TRBJ2-2
AISESLQTPRKGYT,TRBV10-3,TRBJ1-2
ASSFPGYTDTQY,TRBV5-6,TRBJ2-3
ASSPRQGSNTGELF,TRBV2,TRBJ2-2
ASSRRLAGGTDTQY,TRBV4-2,TRBJ2-3
ASRGSYNSPLH,TRBV6-5,TRBJ1-6
ASSPMGGINTEAF,TRBV18,TRBJ1-1
ASSFGTSGPLAKNIQY,TRBV7-2,TRBJ2-4
ASSSGQTDSPLH,TRBV5-1,TRBJ1-6
ASSLGHYNQPQH,TRBV5-6,TRBJ1-5
ASSVAKGGTHYNEQF,TRBV9,TRBJ2-1
ASSQDLGGANYGYT,TRBV4-3,TRBJ1-2
ASSLGINYGYT,TRBV28,TRBJ1-2
ASSFGGHPDTQY,TRBV7-2,TRBJ2-3
ASSLYIDSGITDTQY,TRBV5-1,TRBJ2-3
ASSLAGGRDVYEQY,TRBV5-4,TRBJ2-7
ASSTIGTGRTEAF,TRBV18,TRBJ1-1
ASSLGTSGTQETQY,TRBV5-1,TRBJ2-5
ASSLVGGGQETQY,TRBV5-1,TRBJ2-5
ASSHSSGTVSEQY,TRBV6-6,TRBJ2-7
ASSQVQGIGETQY,TRBV4-1,TRBJ2-5
ASSPGSPGSYEQY,TRBV11-2,TRBJ2-7
ASSPQGMINTGELF,TRBV2,TRBJ2-2
AWSVGGGTNEQF,TRBV30,TRBJ2-1